The rows below give T cell receptor beta chains drawn from one sample of a study of cytomegalovirus exposure and HLA in healthy donors. The table came from immunoSEQ multiplex PCR; TCRdb's copy has only in-frame clones and leaves some out. Of 200,000 to 250,000 clones in the sample, roughly 80% are singletons; the top ten hold about 1.7%. The specimen was PBMCs. Source of these receptors: a man aged 45 to 65 in good health and CMV-seronegative. Each CDR3 is given with its conserved first and last residue. A D gene is named only where the DNA matches it firmly. Expanded clones get a size class; other rows say once, few or many, or leave the size out.

TRBV15,TRBD2,-,TRBJ2-7,TGTGCCACCAGCAGAGGACTAGCGCCTACCTACGAGCAGTACTTC,CATSRGLAPTYEQYF
TRBV5-1,TRBD1,few,TRBJ2-3,TGCGCCAGCAGCGGGAGGACAGGGGGGCTTGATACGCAGTATTTT,CASSGRTGGLDTQYF
TRBV5-1,-,-,TRBJ1-1,TGCGCCAGCAAGAACACAGGAATGAACACTGAAGCTTTCTTT,CASKNTGMNTEAFF
TRBV27,TRBD1,-,TRBJ1-5,TGTGCCAGCTCAACAGGACAGGTGTTCAATCAGCCCCAGCATTTT,CASSTGQVFNQPQHF
TRBV6-6,TRBD1,-,TRBJ1-2,TGTGCCAGCAGCCCGGGACAGGGCTTGGGCTATGGCTACACCTTC,CASSPGQGLGYGYTF
TRBV6-1,TRBD2,-,TRBJ2-1,TGTGCCAGCAGTGAGCAGCGGGAGGGCCGTAATGAGCAGTTCTTC,CASSEQREGRNEQFF
TRBV7-3,-,once,TRBJ2-1,TGTGCCAGCAGCGGACAAAGTTACAATGAGCAGTTCTTC,CASSGQSYNEQFF
TRBV5-1,TRBD2,-,TRBJ2-3,TGCGCCAGCAGCTTTGGGACTAGCGGGCCCACAGATACGCAGTATTTT,CASSFGTSGPTDTQYF
TRBV5-1,TRBD2,-,TRBJ2-7,TGCGCCAGCAGCCCCCGGACTAGCTCCTACGAGCAGTACTTC,CASSPRTSSYEQYF
TRBV27,TRBD1,-,TRBJ1-5,TGTGCCAGCAGTTTATTTTGGGACAGGGGTTCTAATCAGCCCCAGCATTTT,CASSLFWDRGSNQPQHF
TRBV4-2,TRBD1,-,TRBJ2-3,TGTGCCAGCAGCCAAGATAGACAGGGGGGCGCAGATACGCAGTATTTT,CASSQDRQGGADTQYF
TRBV4-2,TRBD2,few,TRBJ2-1,TGTGCCAGCAGCCAAGATACGTCGCGGGAGGGCAGCAATGAGCAGTTCTTC,CASSQDTSREGSNEQFF